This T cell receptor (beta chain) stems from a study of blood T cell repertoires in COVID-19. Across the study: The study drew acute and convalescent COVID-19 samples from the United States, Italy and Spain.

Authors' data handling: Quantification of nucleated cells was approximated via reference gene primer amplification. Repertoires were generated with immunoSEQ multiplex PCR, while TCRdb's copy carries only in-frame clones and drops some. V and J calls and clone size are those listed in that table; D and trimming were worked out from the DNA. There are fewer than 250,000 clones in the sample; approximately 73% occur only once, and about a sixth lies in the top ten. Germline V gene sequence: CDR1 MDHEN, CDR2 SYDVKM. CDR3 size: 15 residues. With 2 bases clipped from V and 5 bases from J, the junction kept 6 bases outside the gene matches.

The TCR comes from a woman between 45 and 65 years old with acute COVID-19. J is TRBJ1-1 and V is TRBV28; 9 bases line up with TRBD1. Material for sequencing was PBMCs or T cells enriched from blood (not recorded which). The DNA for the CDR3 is TGTGCCAGCAGTTTAGACAGGGGGTTCTGGACTGAAGCTTTCTTT. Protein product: CASSLDRGFWTEAFF.